Reported below is one T cell receptor (beta chain). Clones were read by immunoSEQ multiplex PCR, and TCRdb kept only the in-frame ones, dropping some. Of about 170,000 clones in the sample, around 93% are singletons; the top ten hold over 4%. The sample comes from a study of control samples from healthy donors and cancer patients. CDR3 length: 13 residues. Trimming removed 2 bases at V and 7 bases at J, with 8 bases between. The germline CDR1 and CDR2 sequences are MNHNS and SASEGT. Sequenced sample: blood. The chain combines TRBV6-1 with TRBJ1-4; tentatively, D is TRBD1 (5 bases). The TCR was taken from a woman aged 55-69 years in good health. The CDR3 DNA sequence: TGTGCCAGCAGTGAACAGGGAGGTGAAAAACTGTTTTTT. This translates into CASSEQGGEKLFF.